This T cell receptor beta chain was obtained from a study of identifying expanded T cells in peripheral blood. Looked up from germline, CDR1 is SGHDT and CDR2 is YYEEEE. CDR3 length equals 18 residues. With 0 bases clipped from V and 4 bases from J, the junction kept 9 bases outside the gene matches. Method: immunoSEQ multiplex PCR; TCRdb's copy keeps in-frame clones and lacks some. This table holds 100,000 or so clones, around 89% found once. The sample holds one count of this clone. Sequencing used blood. The TCR originated in a person aged 18 to 75 in good health. The V call is TRBV5-6, the J call TRBJ1-6, with 8 nucleotides matching TRBD1. The CDR3 nucleotides are TGTGCCAGCAGCTTGGAACCGCACAGGACAGGGTATAATTCACCCCTCCACTTT. Its translation is CASSLEPHRTGYNSPLHF.